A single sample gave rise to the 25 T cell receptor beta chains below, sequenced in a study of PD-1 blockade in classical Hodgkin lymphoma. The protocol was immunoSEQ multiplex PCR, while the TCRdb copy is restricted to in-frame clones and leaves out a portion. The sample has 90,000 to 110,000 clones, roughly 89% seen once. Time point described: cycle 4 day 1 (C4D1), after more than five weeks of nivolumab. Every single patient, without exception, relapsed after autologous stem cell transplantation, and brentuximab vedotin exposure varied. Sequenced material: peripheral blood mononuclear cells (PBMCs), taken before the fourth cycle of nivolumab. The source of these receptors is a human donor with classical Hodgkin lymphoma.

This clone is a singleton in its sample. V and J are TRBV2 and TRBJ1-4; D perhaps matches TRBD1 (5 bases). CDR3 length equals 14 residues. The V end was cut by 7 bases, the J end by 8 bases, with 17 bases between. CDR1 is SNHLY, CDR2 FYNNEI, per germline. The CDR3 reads CASNDRQRGEKLFF. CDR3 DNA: TGTGCCAGCAATGACCGACAGCGGGGCGAAAAACTGTTTTTT. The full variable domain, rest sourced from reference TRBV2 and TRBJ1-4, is EPEVTQTPSHQVTQMGQEVILRCVPISNHLYFYWYRQILGQKVEFLVSFYNNEISEKSEIFDDQFSVERPDGSNFTLKIRSTKLEDSAMYFCASNDRQRGEKLFFGSGTQLSVL.

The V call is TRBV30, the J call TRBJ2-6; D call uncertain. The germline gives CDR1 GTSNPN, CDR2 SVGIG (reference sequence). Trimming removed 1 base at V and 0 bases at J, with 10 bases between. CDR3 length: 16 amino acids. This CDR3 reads CAWSGIFGSGANVLTF. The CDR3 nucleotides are TGTGCCTGGAGTGGCATTTTTGGCTCTGGGGCCAACGTCCTGACTTTC.

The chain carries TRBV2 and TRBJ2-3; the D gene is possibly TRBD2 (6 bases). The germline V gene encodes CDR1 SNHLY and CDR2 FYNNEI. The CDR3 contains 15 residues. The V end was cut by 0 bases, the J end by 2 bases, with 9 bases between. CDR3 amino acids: CASSEAGGNTDTQYF. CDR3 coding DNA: TGTGCCAGCAGTGAAGCTGGCGGGAACACAGATACGCAGTATTTT.

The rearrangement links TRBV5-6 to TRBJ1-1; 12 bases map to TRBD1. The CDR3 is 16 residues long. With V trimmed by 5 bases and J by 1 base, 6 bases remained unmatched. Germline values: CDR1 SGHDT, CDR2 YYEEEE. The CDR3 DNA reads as TGTGCCAGCAGTCCGGGACAGGGGGCTCCGAACACTGAAGCTTTCTTT. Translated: CASSPGQGAPNTEAFF.

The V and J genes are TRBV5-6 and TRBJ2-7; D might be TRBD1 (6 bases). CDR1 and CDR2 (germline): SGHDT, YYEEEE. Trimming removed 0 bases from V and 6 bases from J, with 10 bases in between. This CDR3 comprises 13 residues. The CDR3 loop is CASSLGGTPEQYF. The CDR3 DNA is TGTGCCAGCAGCTTGGGGGGGACACCCGAGCAGTACTTC.

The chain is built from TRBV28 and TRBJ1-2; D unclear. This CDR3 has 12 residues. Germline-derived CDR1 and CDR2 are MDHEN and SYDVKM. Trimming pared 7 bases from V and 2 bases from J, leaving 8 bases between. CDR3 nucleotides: TGTGCCAGCATTGGTACCAACTATGGCTACACCTTC. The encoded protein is CASIGTNYGYTF.

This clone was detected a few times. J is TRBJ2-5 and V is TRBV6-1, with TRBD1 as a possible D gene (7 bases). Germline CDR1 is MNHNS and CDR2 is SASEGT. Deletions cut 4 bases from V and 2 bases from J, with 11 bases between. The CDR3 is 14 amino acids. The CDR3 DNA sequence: TGTGCCAGCAGTGTGGCGGGACAGCAAGAGACCCAGTACTTC. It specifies CASSVAGQQETQYF.

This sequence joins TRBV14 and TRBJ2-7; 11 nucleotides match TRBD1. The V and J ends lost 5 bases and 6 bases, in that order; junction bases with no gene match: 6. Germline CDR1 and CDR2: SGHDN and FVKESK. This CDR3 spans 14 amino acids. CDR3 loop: CASSSRTGGTEQYF. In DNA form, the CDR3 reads TGTGCCAGCAGCTCCCGGACAGGGGGCACCGAGCAGTACTTC.

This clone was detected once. DNA for the CDR3: TGTGCCTGGGGCCCAGGGATAGGGGCCAACGTCCTGACTTTC. Translation gives CAWGPGIGANVLTF. The rearrangement joins TRBV30 to TRBJ2-6, with TRBD1 as a possible D gene (5 bases). V was clipped by 5 bases and J by 4 bases, with 12 bases between them. The CDR3 runs to 14 residues. From germline, CDR1 is GTSNPN and CDR2 SVGIG (reference sequence).

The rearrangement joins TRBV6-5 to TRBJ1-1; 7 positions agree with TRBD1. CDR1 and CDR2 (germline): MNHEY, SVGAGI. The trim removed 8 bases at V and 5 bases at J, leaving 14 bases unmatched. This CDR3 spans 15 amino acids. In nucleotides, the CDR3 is TGTGCCAGCCATATCAACATCGACAGGGTGACTGAAGCTTTCTTT. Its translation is CASHINIDRVTEAFF.

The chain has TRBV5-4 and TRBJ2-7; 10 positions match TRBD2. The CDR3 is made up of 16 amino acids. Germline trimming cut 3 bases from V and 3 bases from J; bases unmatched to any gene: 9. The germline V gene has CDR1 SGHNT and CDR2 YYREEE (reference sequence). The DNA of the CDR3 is TGTGCCAGCAGCTCGGATAGCGGGAGGATAAGCTACGAGCAGTACTTC. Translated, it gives CASSSDSGRISYEQYF.

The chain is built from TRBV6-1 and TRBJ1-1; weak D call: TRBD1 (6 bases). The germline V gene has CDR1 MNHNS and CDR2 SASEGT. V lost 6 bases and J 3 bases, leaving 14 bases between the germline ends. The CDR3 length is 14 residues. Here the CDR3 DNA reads TGTGCCAGCAGGCGTCCGGCAGGGGACACTGAAGCTTTCTTT. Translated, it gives CASRRPAGDTEAFF.

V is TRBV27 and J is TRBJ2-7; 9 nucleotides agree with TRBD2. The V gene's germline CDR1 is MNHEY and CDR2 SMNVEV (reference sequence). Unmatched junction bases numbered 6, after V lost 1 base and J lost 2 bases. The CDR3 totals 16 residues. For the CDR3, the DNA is TGTGCCAGCAGTTTATTCGGGGCTAGCGGGACCTACGAGCAGTACTTC. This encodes CASSLFGASGTYEQYF.

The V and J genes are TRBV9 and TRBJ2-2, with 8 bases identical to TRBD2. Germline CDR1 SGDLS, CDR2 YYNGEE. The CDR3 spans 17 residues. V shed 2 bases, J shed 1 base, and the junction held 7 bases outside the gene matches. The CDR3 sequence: CASSVGWLAGNTGELFF. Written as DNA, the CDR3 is TGTGCCAGCAGCGTTGGCTGGCTAGCGGGGAACACCGGGGAGCTGTTTTTT.

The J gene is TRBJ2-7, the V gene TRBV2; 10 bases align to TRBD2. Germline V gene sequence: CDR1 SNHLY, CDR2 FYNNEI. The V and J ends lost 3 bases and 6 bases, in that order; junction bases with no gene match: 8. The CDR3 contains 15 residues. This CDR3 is CASSEVSGRAGEQYF. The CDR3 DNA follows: TGTGCCAGCAGTGAGGTGAGCGGGAGGGCCGGCGAGCAGTACTTC.

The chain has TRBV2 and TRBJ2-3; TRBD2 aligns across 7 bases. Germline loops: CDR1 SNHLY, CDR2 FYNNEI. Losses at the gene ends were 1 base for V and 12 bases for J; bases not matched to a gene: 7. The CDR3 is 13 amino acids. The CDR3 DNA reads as TGTGCCAGCAGTGAAGAGCGAGGGAGGGCCCAGTATTTT. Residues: CASSEERGRAQYF.

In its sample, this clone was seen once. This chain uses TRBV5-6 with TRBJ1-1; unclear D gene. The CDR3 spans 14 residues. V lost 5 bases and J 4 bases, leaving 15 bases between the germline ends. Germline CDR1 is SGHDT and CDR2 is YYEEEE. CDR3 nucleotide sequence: TGTGCCAGCAGGGCCTTTGGAGTGGGCACTGAAGCTTTCTTT. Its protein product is CASRAFGVGTEAFF. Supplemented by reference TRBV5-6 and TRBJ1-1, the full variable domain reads DAGVTQSPTHLIKTRGQQVTLRCSPKSGHDTVSWYQQALGQGPQFIFQYYEEEERQRGNFPDRFSGHQFPNYSSELNVNALLLGDSALYLCASRAFGVGTEAFFGQGTRLTVV.

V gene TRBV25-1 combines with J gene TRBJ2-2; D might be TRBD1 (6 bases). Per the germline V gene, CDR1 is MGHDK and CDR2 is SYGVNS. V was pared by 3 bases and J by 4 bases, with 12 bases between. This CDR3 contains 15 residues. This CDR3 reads CASSEQGQVTGELFF. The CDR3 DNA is TGTGCCAGCAGTGAGCAGGGGCAAGTCACCGGGGAGCTGTTTTTT.

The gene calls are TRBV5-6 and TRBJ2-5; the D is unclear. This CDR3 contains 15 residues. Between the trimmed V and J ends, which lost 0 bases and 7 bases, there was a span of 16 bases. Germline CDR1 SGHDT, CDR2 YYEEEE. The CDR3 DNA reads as TGTGCCAGCAGCTTGGTCCAGCCATCAAGTGGGACCCAGTACTTC. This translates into CASSLVQPSSGTQYF.

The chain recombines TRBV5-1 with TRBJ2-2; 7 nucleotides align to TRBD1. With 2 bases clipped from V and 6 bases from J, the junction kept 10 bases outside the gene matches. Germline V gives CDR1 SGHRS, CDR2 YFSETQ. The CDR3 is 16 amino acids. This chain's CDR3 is CASSFSRDRLAGELFF. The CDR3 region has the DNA TGCGCCAGCAGCTTCTCACGGGACAGATTGGCCGGGGAGCTGTTTTTT. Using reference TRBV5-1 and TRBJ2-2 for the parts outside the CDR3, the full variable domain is KAGVTQTPRYLIKTRGQQVTLSCSPISGHRSVSWYQQTPGQGLQFLFEYFSETQRNKGNFPGRFSGRQFSNSRSEMNVSTLELGDSALYLCASSFSRDRLAGELFFGEGSRLTVL.

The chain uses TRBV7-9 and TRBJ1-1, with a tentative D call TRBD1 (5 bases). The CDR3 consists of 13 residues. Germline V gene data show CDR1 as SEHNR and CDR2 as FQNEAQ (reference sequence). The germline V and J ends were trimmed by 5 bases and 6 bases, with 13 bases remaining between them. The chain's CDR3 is CASSLQEAAEAFF. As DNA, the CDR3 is TGTGCCAGCAGCCTACAGGAGGCGGCTGAAGCTTTCTTT.

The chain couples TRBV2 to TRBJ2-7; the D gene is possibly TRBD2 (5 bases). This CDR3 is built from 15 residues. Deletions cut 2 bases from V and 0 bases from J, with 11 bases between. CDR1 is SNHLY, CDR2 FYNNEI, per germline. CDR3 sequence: CASSESWESSYEQYF. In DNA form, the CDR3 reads TGTGCCAGCAGTGAATCTTGGGAGAGCTCCTACGAGCAGTACTTC.

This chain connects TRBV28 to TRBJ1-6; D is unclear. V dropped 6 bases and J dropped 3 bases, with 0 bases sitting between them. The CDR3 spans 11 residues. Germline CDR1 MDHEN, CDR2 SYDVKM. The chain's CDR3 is CASSYNSPLHF. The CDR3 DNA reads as TGTGCCAGCAGCTATAATTCACCCCTCCACTTT.

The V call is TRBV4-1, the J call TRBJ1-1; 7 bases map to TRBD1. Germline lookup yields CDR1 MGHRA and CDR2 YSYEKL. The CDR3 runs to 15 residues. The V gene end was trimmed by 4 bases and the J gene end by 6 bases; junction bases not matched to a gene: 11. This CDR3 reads CASSPLTGSPAEAFF. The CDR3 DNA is TGCGCCAGCAGCCCCTTGACAGGGTCTCCCGCTGAAGCTTTCTTT.

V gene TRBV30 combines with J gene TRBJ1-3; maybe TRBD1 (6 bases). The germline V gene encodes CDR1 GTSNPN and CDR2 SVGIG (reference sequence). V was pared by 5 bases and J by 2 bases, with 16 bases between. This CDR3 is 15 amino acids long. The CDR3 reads CAWLGGEGTGNTIYF. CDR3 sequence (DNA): TGTGCCTGGTTGGGGGGCGAAGGCACTGGAAACACCATATATTTT.